Sequencing of this T cell receptor beta chain was carried out in a study of cytomegalovirus exposure and HLA in healthy donors. As for the study in general: Earlier results showed some 120 million unique TCR beta sequences derived from roughly 180 million T cells.

Findings and limits, study-wide: The productive fraction for most TCR beta V segments was about 87% or about 30% in an earlier analysis. Later analysis indicated greater clonal expansion among HLA-associated TCR beta chains than among equally common other chains. Being indistinguishable, some V segments were excluded, TRBV6-2 and TRBV6-3 among them.

Germline V lookup: CDR1 SGDLS, CDR2 YYNGEE. The CDR3 contains 17 residues. Trimming stripped 4 bases from V and 3 bases from J, with 19 bases between. A note on this clone: Its antigen is currently unknown.

PCR amplification relied on 60 Vbeta primers (plus 13 Jbeta primers). Only in-frame clones appear in the TCRdb table, and some are missing; sequencing was by immunoSEQ multiplex PCR. In the table there are under 80,000 clones, roughly 80% of which are singletons. The TCR sequence derives from a woman aged 40 to 50 in good health and CMV-seronegative. Sample: PBMCs. The rearrangement links TRBV9 to TRBJ2-2, with D perhaps matching TRBD2 (6 bases). The CDR3 spells CASSLPAGSGDTGELFF. The CDR3 DNA is TGTGCCAGCAGCCTCCCAGCCGGATCGGGGGACACCGGGGAGCTGTTTTTT. The complete variable domain, with remaining parts taken from reference TRBV9 and TRBJ2-2, reads DSGVTQTPKHLITATGQRVTLRCSPRSGDLSVYWYQQSLDQGLQFLIQYYNGEERAKGNILERFSAQQFPDLHSELNLSSLELGDSALYFCASSLPAGSGDTGELFFGEGSRLTVL.